A single sample gave rise to the 17 T cell receptor beta chains below, sequenced in a study of T-cell memory formation after mild COVID-19. TCRdb fed the 5' RACE reads into MiXCR, producing one record per CDR3 protein. The repertoire has some 250,000 distinct CDR3 sequences, roughly 17% of them found once; the top ten carry 23%. Sequences were obtained from PBMCs or a T cell subset sorted from them (not recorded which). These receptors were collected from a man between 18 and 35 years old who had mild COVID-19 (a few samples of this study predate the infection). Cell type and time point are not known.

In its sample, this clonotype was seen once. Mismatch with germline at one junction end may stem from a read error. The rearrangement links TRBV4-3 to TRBJ2-3, with D uncertain. In germline, CDR1 is LGHNA, CDR2 YSLEER. This CDR3 is built from 16 residues. The chain's CDR3 is CASSQQKSPGTDTKYF. The CDR3 DNA reads TGCGCCAGCAGCCAGCAGAAGAGTCCAGGCACAGATACGAAGTATTTT.

This chain joins TRBV5-1 and TRBJ1-2; D may be TRBD1 (6 bases). Trimming stripped 3 bases from V and 8 bases from J, with 17 bases between. The CDR3 is 14 amino acids. Germline CDR1 SGHRS, CDR2 YFSETQ. CDR3 residues: CASSWGATSSGYTF. The DNA for the CDR3 is TGCGCCAGCAGCTGGGGGGCAACATCGAGCGGCTACACCTTC.

This clonotype was seen a few times. The gene calls are TRBV19 and TRBJ1-2; D perhaps matches TRBD1 (5 bases). This CDR3 region has 12 residues. Trimming took off 5 bases at V and 6 bases at J, with 10 bases between the two ends. In germline, CDR1 is LNHDA, CDR2 SQIVND (reference sequence). This CDR3 reads CASSLGPNGYTF. CDR3 bases: TGTGCCAGTAGTCTGGGACCGAATGGCTACACCTTC.

V and J are TRBV7-9 and TRBJ1-6; possible D gene TRBD1, 5 bases. The CDR3 loop spans 14 amino acids. The germline V and J ends were trimmed by 4 bases and 8 bases, with 12 bases remaining between them. Germline CDR1 reads SEHNR; CDR2 reads FQNEAQ (reference sequence). The CDR3 DNA sequence: TGTGCCAGCAGCTGGGACCTTGAGGATTCACCCCTCCACTTT. It is translated as CASSWDLEDSPLHF.

The genes are TRBV6-1 and TRBJ1-1; a possible D gene is TRBD1 (5 bases). This CDR3 region has 14 residues. The V end was cut by 7 bases, the J end by 1 base, with 13 bases between. CDR1 and CDR2 (germline): MNHNS, SASEGT. CDR3 DNA: TGTGCCAGCACCGTTAGCAGGGAGAACACTGAAGCTTTCTTT. Amino acid sequence: CASTVSRENTEAFF.

The rearrangement links TRBV20-1 to TRBJ2-3, with D hard to call. V shed 8 bases and J shed 0 bases, with 12 bases lying between them. Germline CDR1 DFQATT, CDR2 SNEGSKA (reference sequence). This CDR3 region has 13 residues. The DNA of the CDR3 is TGCAGTTTTGAAGGGCCTAGCACAGATACGCAGTATTTT. It codes for CSFEGPSTDTQYF.

This chain connects TRBV7-8 to TRBJ2-1; TRBD2 agrees at 15 bases. The CDR3 spans 15 residues. Germline assignment: CDR1 SGHVS and CDR2 FQNEAQ. Trimming cost V 6 bases and J 9 bases; bases outside gene matches: 6. CDR3: CASRRTSGGVLEQFF. The CDR3 coding sequence is TGTGCCAGCAGAAGGACTAGCGGGGGGGTGCTTGAGCAGTTCTTC. The entire variable domain, with the rest obtained from reference TRBV7-8 and TRBJ2-1, is as follows: GAGVSQSPRYKVAKRGQDVALRCDPISGHVSLFWYQQALGQGPEFLTYFQNEAQLDKSGLPSDRFFAERPEGSVSTLKIQRTQQEDSAVYLCASRRTSGGVLEQFFGPGTRLTVL.

This clonotype has only a few counts. The genes are TRBV9 and TRBJ2-2; unclear D gene. The CDR3 spans 13 residues. Per the germline V gene, CDR1 is SGDLS and CDR2 is YYNGEE. Trimming removed 1 base at V and 3 bases at J, with 4 bases between. The CDR3 sequence is CASSVSDTGELFF. The CDR3, as DNA: TGTGCCAGCAGCGTATCCGACACCGGGGAGCTGTTTTTT.

The chain uses TRBV20-1 and TRBJ2-5; 7 bases are shared with TRBD1. V shed 6 bases, J shed 3 bases, and the junction held 10 bases outside the gene matches. Germline V gene lookup returns CDR1 DFQATT and CDR2 SNEGSKA (reference sequence). There are 14 residues in the CDR3. CDR3 protein: CSAADRVRKETQYF. CDR3 nucleotide sequence: TGCAGTGCGGCAGACAGGGTCCGAAAAGAGACCCAGTACTTC.

The gene calls are TRBV14 and TRBJ2-7; no clear D gene. Looked up from germline, CDR1 is SGHDN and CDR2 is FVKESK. Trimming pared 1 base from V and 4 bases from J, leaving 11 bases between. The CDR3 sequence is 14 residues long. The CDR3 coding sequence is TGTGCCAGCAGCCAAGTGGGTGGTGTGTACGAGCAGTACTTC. Amino acid sequence: CASSQVGGVYEQYF.

This rearrangement joins TRBV10-3 to TRBJ1-3; D unresolved. CDR1 is ENHRY, CDR2 SYGVKD, per germline. Trimming pared 4 bases from V and 0 bases from J, leaving 4 bases between. The CDR3 is 13 amino acids. This CDR3 reads CAISGGSGNTIYF. DNA of the CDR3: TGTGCCATCAGTGGAGGCTCTGGAAACACCATATATTTT.

This clonotype was detected only a few times. This chain joins TRBV11-2 and TRBJ2-7, with 11 bases identical to TRBD1. The V and J ends lost 5 bases and 0 bases, in that order; junction bases with no gene match: 9. The CDR3 extends over 17 amino acids. Per germline, CDR1 SGHAT and CDR2 FQNNGV. The CDR3 loop is CASSPGTGGQSSYEQYV. In DNA, the CDR3 is TGTGCCAGCAGCCCCGGGACAGGGGGTCAGAGCTCCTACGAGCAGTACGTC.

This clonotype was detected ten times or more. The genes are TRBV4-3 and TRBJ2-3; 9 bases line up with TRBD2. The ends lost 0 bases at V and 7 bases at J; junction bases unmatched: 8. CDR1 and CDR2 (germline): LGHNA, YSLEER. The CDR3 contains 16 residues. This chain's CDR3 is CASSQDEGGGANTQYF. The CDR3 DNA reads as TGCGCCAGCAGCCAAGATGAGGGCGGGGGGGCGAATACGCAGTATTTT.

This sequence joins TRBV5-1 and TRBJ2-1; 13 bases line up with TRBD2. J was trimmed by 8 bases and V by 3 bases; bases with no gene match: 8. CDR3 length: 16 residues. Germline V gene data show CDR1 as SGHRS and CDR2 as YFSETQ. The CDR3 region is CASSWQGTSGADEQFF. The DNA for the CDR3 is TGCGCCAGCAGCTGGCAAGGGACTAGCGGGGCGGATGAGCAGTTCTTC.

This clonotype was detected a few times. This chain links TRBV7-9 with TRBJ1-1; D gene uncertain. Germline V gene sequence: CDR1 SEHNR, CDR2 FQNEAQ (reference sequence). V was trimmed by 4 bases and J by 4 bases, leaving 13 bases between them. This CDR3 is built from 14 residues. DNA of the CDR3: TGTGCCAGCAGCTCCCCCGCAAGCCCCACTGAAGCTTTCTTT. Residues: CASSSPASPTEAFF.

J is TRBJ2-5 and V is TRBV7-6, with D perhaps TRBD2 (5 bases). CDR3 length: 14 residues. In germline, CDR1 is SGHVS, CDR2 FNYEAQ. Trimming shortened V by 1 base and J by 7 bases, and 13 bases separated the two germline ends. The DNA for the CDR3 is TGTGCCAGCAGCTTAGTCGGGGTCCCAGGGACCCAGTACTTC. Translated: CASSLVGVPGTQYF.

The chain recombines TRBV2 with TRBJ2-4, with TRBD2 matching 9 bases. The germline V gene has CDR1 SNHLY and CDR2 FYNNEI. The CDR3 length is 15 residues. V was pared by 5 bases and J by 6 bases, with 8 bases of the junction left unmatched. CDR3 sequence reads: CASSSGGQGGNIQYF. CDR3 bases: TGTGCCAGCAGTAGCGGGGGGCAGGGGGGAAACATTCAGTACTTC.